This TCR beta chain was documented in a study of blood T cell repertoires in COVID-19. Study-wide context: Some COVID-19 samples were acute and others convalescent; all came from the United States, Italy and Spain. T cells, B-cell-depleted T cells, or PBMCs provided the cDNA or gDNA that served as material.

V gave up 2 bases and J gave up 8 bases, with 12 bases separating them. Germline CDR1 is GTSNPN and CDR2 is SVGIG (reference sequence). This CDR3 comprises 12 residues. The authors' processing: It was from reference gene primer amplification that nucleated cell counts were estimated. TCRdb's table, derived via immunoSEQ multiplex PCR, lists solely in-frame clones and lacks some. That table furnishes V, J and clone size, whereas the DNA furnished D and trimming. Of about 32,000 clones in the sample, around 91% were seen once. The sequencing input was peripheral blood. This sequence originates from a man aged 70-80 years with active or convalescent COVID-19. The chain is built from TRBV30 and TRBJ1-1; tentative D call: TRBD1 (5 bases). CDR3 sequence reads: CAWSPMTEEAFF. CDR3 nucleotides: TGTGCCTGGAGTCCCATGACAGAGGAAGCTTTCTTT.